This T cell receptor beta chain was identified in a study of cytomegalovirus exposure and HLA in healthy donors. The study's findings and limits: As a later analysis revealed, the rate of TCR association differed by HLA locus, with DRB1 most and HLA-C fewest. It emerged from a later analysis that several of the most significant clusters appeared to be linked to common viral pathogens. Relative to the approximately 680-donor mean, N-insertions were reportedly fewer in an Asian-associated ancestry cluster in a later analysis. By a later analysis, the bulk of CMV-associated TCR beta chains appeared HLA-restricted.

A word on this clone: As yet, its antigen is unknown.

Germline CDR1 and CDR2: MDHEN and SYDVKM. The ends lost 3 bases at V and 1 base at J; junction bases unmatched: 4. The CDR3 sequence is 17 residues long. Vbeta (60) and Jbeta (13) primers were used in the PCR. Assay used: immunoSEQ multiplex PCR; TCRdb lists only in-frame clones, some missing. The sample holds some 120,000 clones. Sequenced sample: PBMCs. V gene TRBV28 combines with J gene TRBJ2-7, with 15 bases lining up with TRBD2. The TCR sequence derives from a woman aged 60-70 years in good health and CMV-seronegative. This CDR3 is CASSFEGLAGGSYEQYF. The CDR3 DNA reads TGTGCCAGCAGTTTCGAGGGACTAGCGGGGGGATCCTACGAGCAGTACTTC.